This TCR beta chain was retrieved from a study of blood T cells in healthy people across ages. This clonotype was detected a few times. Its antigen remains unidentified. Then a second PCR, running about 7 to 11 cycles, was carried out with a sample-barcoded 5' primer and a J-beta primer mix. Carrying 12 random nucleotides, a template-switch adaptor labeled each individual cDNA molecule. Each CDR3 protein gets one entry after TCRdb re-called the 5' RACE reads with MiXCR. The sample holds over 1,500,000 distinct CDR3 sequences, approximately 40% seen once. Whole-study results and caveats: Diversity figures derived from one million T cells were judged to underestimate the true value. With age, beta diversity per million T cells declined roughly linearly, significantly by 40. Changes in expanded clonotypes were possibly confounded, as the CMV status of donors was unknown.

Germline V gene sequence: CDR1 SGHTA, CDR2 FQGNSA. V was pared by 1 base and J by 0 bases, with 6 bases of the junction left unmatched. This CDR3 spans 16 amino acids. The clonotype comes from a human donor in good health. The V call is TRBV7-2, the J call TRBJ2-7, with 7 bases fitting TRBD1. The sample consisted of blood. CDR3 DNA sequence: TGTGCCAGCAGCTTAGAAGGGGGCAAGAACTCCTACGAGCAGTACTTC. Translating it yields CASSLEGGKNSYEQYF.